Each of the 26 T cell receptor beta chains below was sequenced from the same sample in a study of long-term antiretroviral therapy in people with HIV (dated by TCRdb to the early 2020s). The immunoSEQ hsTCRB v3.0 assay was used at survey level resolution to sequence the TRB variable region. As stored in TCRdb, this immuneACCESS dataset retains in-frame rearrangements with V and J assigned. A fraction of the clones does not appear; measured against another copy, unresolved V genes explain less than half of the discrepancy, and the remainder lacks a known reason. The sample table contains 20,000 to 25,000 clones; only one count was recorded for over 60% of them. The ten largest clones capture less than 15% of the sample. Sequenced material: unsorted PBMCs, taken 2.9 years after starting antiretroviral therapy. Every receptor here comes from a young woman with HIV.

V and J are TRBV18 and TRBJ2-2; D not resolved. This CDR3 has 15 residues. The V end was cut by 0 bases, the J end by 2 bases, with 7 bases between. The V gene's germline CDR1 is KGHSH and CDR2 LQKENI. The CDR3 spells CASSPPAGNTGELFF. CDR3 sequence (DNA): TGTGCCAGCTCACCACCGGCCGGCAACACCGGGGAGCTGTTTTTT.

The rearrangement links TRBV5-6 to TRBJ1-2, with D unclear. In germline, CDR1 is SGHDT, CDR2 YYEEEE. Trimming left V 0 bases short and J 7 bases short, with 16 bases between. The CDR3 contains 15 residues. The CDR3: CASSLGVYERSGYTF. Here the CDR3 DNA reads TGTGCCAGCAGCTTGGGTGTTTACGAGAGGAGTGGCTACACCTTC.

This sequence joins TRBV11-2 and TRBJ2-7, with D maybe TRBD2 (6 bases). Germline V gene data show CDR1 as SGHAT and CDR2 as FQNNGV. V lost 6 bases to trimming and J lost 3 bases, with 15 bases between them. This CDR3 spans 14 amino acids. CDR3 residues: CASRERDWYYEQYV. CDR3 bases: TGTGCCAGCAGAGAAAGGGACTGGTACTACGAGCAGTACGTC.

As DNA, the CDR3 is TGTGCCAGCAGCTTAGGTCGGCAGGGGGTACGCCTCGAGCAGTACGTC. Translating it yields CASSLGRQGVRLEQYV. V gene TRBV7-8 combines with J gene TRBJ2-7; 7 bases are shared with TRBD1. The trim removed 1 base at V and 6 bases at J, leaving 12 bases unmatched. The germline V gene encodes CDR1 SGHVS and CDR2 FQNEAQ. The CDR3 is 16 amino acids.

The CDR3 reads CAWSLKTATNEKLFF. The CDR3 region has the DNA TGTGCCTGGAGTCTGAAGACGGCAACTAATGAAAAACTGTTTTTT. The genes are TRBV30 and TRBJ1-4; D is unresolved. The CDR3 has 15 residues. Germline CDR1 GTSNPN, CDR2 SVGIG (reference sequence). The V and J ends lost 2 bases and 0 bases respectively, with 10 bases between them.

This chain uses TRBV5-4 with TRBJ1-2; 9 bases line up with TRBD1. J lost 7 bases, V lost 4 bases, and 8 bases had no gene match. This CDR3 region has 14 residues. Germline CDR1 is SGHNT and CDR2 is YYREEE (reference sequence). CDR3 in amino acids: CASSPGTGIGGYTF. In DNA form, the CDR3 reads TGTGCCAGCAGCCCCGGGACAGGGATCGGTGGCTACACCTTC.

The rearrangement joins TRBV19 to TRBJ2-2; no reliable D call. Germline V gene lookup returns CDR1 LNHDA and CDR2 SQIVND (reference sequence). Trimming left V 7 bases short and J 0 bases short, with 6 bases between. The CDR3 has 13 amino acids. The CDR3 loop reads CASTRSNTGELFF. The CDR3 bases are TGTGCCAGTACCAGGTCGAACACCGGGGAGCTGTTTTTT. Full variable domain (missing parts from reference TRBV19 and TRBJ2-2): DGGITQSPKYLFRKEGQNVTLSCEQNLNHDAMYWYRQDPGQGLRLIYYSQIVNDFQKGDIAEGYSVSREKKESFPLTVTSAQKNPTAFYLCASTRSNTGELFFGEGSRLTVL.

The chain recombines TRBV5-5 with TRBJ2-1, with 8 bases that match TRBD2. Germline-derived CDR1 and CDR2 are SGHKS and YYEKEE (reference sequence). Trimming at V came to 6 bases and at J to 5 bases, leaving 10 bases not matched to a gene. The CDR3 is 15 amino acids. The CDR3 DNA follows: TGTGCCAGCACTCTAAGCGGGGGCCGGCACAATGAGCAGTTCTTC. The encoded protein is CASTLSGGRHNEQFF.

The chain uses TRBV5-5 and TRBJ1-3; D gene ambiguous. CDR3 length: 16 amino acids. Germline V lookup: CDR1 SGHKS, CDR2 YYEKEE (reference sequence). Trimming took off 1 base at V and 0 bases at J, with 11 bases between the two ends. The CDR3 nucleotides read TGTGCCAGCAGCTTGCGTCCTGGAAGCTCTGGAAACACCATATATTTT. Amino acid sequence: CASSLRPGSSGNTIYF.

J is TRBJ2-7 and V is TRBV10-1; 10 bases line up with TRBD1. CDR1 is WNHNN, CDR2 SYGVQD, per germline (reference sequence). The CDR3 extends over 15 amino acids. J gave up 4 bases and V 3 bases, and 6 bases lay outside the gene matches. The DNA of the CDR3 is TGCGCCAGCAGTGATCCGGGACAGGGGAGGTACGAGCAGTACTTC. The encoded protein is CASSDPGQGRYEQYF.

CDR3 protein: CASSLSWGLNQPQHF. The CDR3 coding sequence is TGTGCCAGCAGTTTATCGTGGGGGCTCAATCAGCCCCAGCATTTT. V usage is TRBV27 and J usage is TRBJ1-5; tentative D call: TRBD1 (6 bases). Looked up from germline, CDR1 is MNHEY and CDR2 is SMNVEV (reference sequence). The length of the CDR3 is 15 residues. Trimming shortened V by 0 bases and J by 3 bases, and 9 bases separated the two germline ends.

The gene calls are TRBV18 and TRBJ1-5, with D perhaps matching TRBD1 (6 bases). The CDR3 consists of 15 residues. Per the germline V gene, CDR1 is KGHSH and CDR2 is LQKENI. Trimming took off 6 bases at V and 0 bases at J, with 12 bases between the two ends. The CDR3 DNA reads as TGTGCCAGCTCGTACCAGGGGAATAGCAATCAGCCCCAGCATTTT. This encodes CASSYQGNSNQPQHF.

V and J are TRBV19 and TRBJ1-2, with D possibly being TRBD1 (6 bases). Trimming cost V 3 bases and J 4 bases, with 12 bases left between them. CDR3 length equals 14 residues. Germline-derived CDR1 and CDR2 are LNHDA and SQIVND (reference sequence). Written as DNA, the CDR3 is TGTGCCAGTAGTATCGGGGGGCGAATCTATGGCTACACCTTC. Translating gives CASSIGGRIYGYTF.

This chain connects TRBV10-2 to TRBJ1-2, with D unresolved. The CDR3 extends over 13 amino acids. The germline V gene encodes CDR1 WSHSY and CDR2 SAAADI. The V gene lost 4 bases and the J gene lost 4 bases, with 10 bases spanning the gap. CDR3 DNA sequence: TGCGCCAGCAGTGCAGTTTCACCCTATGGCTACACCTTC. This gives the protein CASSAVSPYGYTF.

The V call is TRBV4-2, the J call TRBJ1-2; TRBD1 is a possible D gene (6 bases). Germline-derived CDR1 and CDR2 are LGHNA and YNFKEQ. V shed 3 bases and J shed 3 bases, with 20 bases lying between them. This CDR3 comprises 17 residues. The CDR3 loop reads CASSQFAFGGPDYGYTF. DNA for the CDR3: TGTGCCAGCAGCCAGTTCGCTTTTGGGGGGCCTGACTATGGCTACACCTTC.

V and J are TRBV7-9 and TRBJ2-1; D is undetermined. The CDR3 length is 13 residues. Between the trimmed V and J ends, which lost 1 base and 9 bases, there was a span of 10 bases. Looked up from germline, CDR1 is SEHNR and CDR2 is FQNEAQ (reference sequence). CDR3 amino acids: CASSLVGKLEQFF. The CDR3 DNA is TGTGCCAGCAGCTTAGTAGGGAAACTTGAGCAGTTCTTC.

The chain employs TRBV5-1 and TRBJ2-7, with D possibly matching TRBD1 (5 bases). This CDR3 contains 15 residues. Trimming cost V 1 base and J 4 bases, with 15 bases left between them. CDR1 is SGHRS and CDR2 is YFSETQ in the germline V gene. The CDR3 DNA follows: TGCGCCAGCAGCTTGATGTCTGGACAAGAGTACGAGCAGTACTTC. Its protein is CASSLMSGQEYEQYF.

CDR3 amino acids: CASSNSLGGGNQPQHF. CDR3 coding DNA: TGTGCCAGCAGCAACTCCCTGGGGGGTGGGAATCAGCCCCAGCATTTT. The rearrangement links TRBV6-8 to TRBJ1-5, with D maybe TRBD1 (5 bases). Trimming cost V 6 bases and J 4 bases, with 19 bases left between them. The CDR3 totals 16 residues. Germline values: CDR1 MNHGY, CDR2 SAAAGT.

A single count supports this clone. The rearrangement uses TRBV29-1 and TRBJ2-5; D ambiguous. Trimming removed 8 bases from V and 3 bases from J, with 19 bases in between. The germline V gene encodes CDR1 SQVTM and CDR2 ANQGSEA. This CDR3 region has 14 residues. CDR3 region: CSLSQWSGKETQYF. Here the CDR3 DNA reads TGCAGCCTAAGCCAGTGGTCGGGTAAAGAGACCCAGTACTTC.

V is TRBV6-1 and J is TRBJ1-2; 7 positions agree with TRBD1. The V gene end was trimmed by 5 bases and the J gene end by 1 base; junction bases not matched to a gene: 4. Germline CDR1 is MNHNS and CDR2 is SASEGT. The CDR3 is made up of 14 amino acids. The CDR3 sequence is CASSSTGSNYGYTF. The CDR3 DNA sequence: TGTGCCAGCAGTTCGACAGGGAGTAACTATGGCTACACCTTC.

The rearrangement joins TRBV11-3 to TRBJ1-3; 8 nucleotides agree with TRBD1. Trimming cost V 4 bases and J 7 bases; bases outside gene matches: 9. The CDR3 extends over 15 amino acids. From germline, CDR1 is SGHNT and CDR2 YENEEA. CDR3 in amino acids: CASSSTGEGRNTIYF. The CDR3 DNA follows: TGTGCCAGCAGCTCGACAGGGGAAGGCCGGAACACCATATATTTT.

The chain uses TRBV14 and TRBJ1-6; D is unresolved. The CDR3 runs 13 residues. Germline-derived CDR1 and CDR2 are SGHDN and FVKESK. V was shortened by 1 base and J by 14 bases, with 12 bases between the two germline ends. Here the CDR3 reads CASSQASFFSLHF. The CDR3 DNA is TGTGCCAGCAGCCAAGCGTCCTTCTTTTCCCTCCACTTT.

J is TRBJ1-1 and V is TRBV27; D gene unclear. Germline V gene sequence: CDR1 MNHEY, CDR2 SMNVEV (reference sequence). V was clipped by 2 bases and J by 0 bases, with 7 bases between them. CDR3 length: 14 residues. This chain's CDR3 is CASSLGVLNTEAFF. CDR3 nucleotides: TGTGCCAGCAGTTTAGGAGTTTTGAACACTGAAGCTTTCTTT.

The V call is TRBV29-1, the J call TRBJ1-1; a weak D match, TRBD1 (5 bases). Germline V gives CDR1 SQVTM, CDR2 ANQGSEA. The CDR3 is made up of 13 amino acids. V lost 7 bases and J 1 base, leaving 13 bases between the germline ends. CDR3 region: CSAFRDRNTEAFF. The CDR3 DNA sequence: TGCAGCGCTTTCCGGGACCGGAACACTGAAGCTTTCTTT.

The sample holds one count of this clone. The genes are TRBV4-1 and TRBJ2-5; a possible D gene is TRBD2 (6 bases). The CDR3 consists of 16 residues. The germline V gene has CDR1 MGHRA and CDR2 YSYEKL. The V gene lost 3 bases and the J gene lost 2 bases, with 16 bases spanning the gap. CDR3 in DNA: TGCGCCAGCAGCCAGGGGCCCAAAGGGAGGCAAGAGACCCAGTACTTC. This codes for CASSQGPKGRQETQYF.

This rearrangement joins TRBV4-1 to TRBJ1-2; D is possibly TRBD1 (6 bases). Trimming removed 5 bases from V and 6 bases from J, with 16 bases in between. The CDR3 consists of 14 residues. Germline lookup yields CDR1 MGHRA and CDR2 YSYEKL. The DNA of the CDR3 is TGCGCCAGCAGCTCGCATCAGGGGTTGGATGGCTACACCTTC. This gives the protein CASSSHQGLDGYTF.